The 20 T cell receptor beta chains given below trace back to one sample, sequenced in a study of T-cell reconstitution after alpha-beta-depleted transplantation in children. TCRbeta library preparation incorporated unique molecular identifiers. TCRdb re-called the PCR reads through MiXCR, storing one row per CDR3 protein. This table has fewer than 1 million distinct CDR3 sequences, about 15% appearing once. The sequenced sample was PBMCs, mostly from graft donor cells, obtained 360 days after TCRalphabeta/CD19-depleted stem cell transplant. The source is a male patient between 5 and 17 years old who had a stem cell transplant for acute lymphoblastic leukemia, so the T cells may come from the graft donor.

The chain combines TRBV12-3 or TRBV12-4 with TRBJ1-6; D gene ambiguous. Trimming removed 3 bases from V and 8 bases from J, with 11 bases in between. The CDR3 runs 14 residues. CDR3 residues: CASSFKYGYSPLHF. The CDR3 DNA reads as TGTGCCAGCAGTTTTAAATATGGGTATTCACCCCTCCACTTT.

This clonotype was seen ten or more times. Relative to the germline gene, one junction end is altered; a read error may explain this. This CDR3 is CASSLRDYGYTF. The DNA for the CDR3 is TGTGCCAGCTCCCTCAGGGACTATGGCTACACCTTC. The V call is TRBV5-1, the J call TRBJ1-2; perhaps TRBD1 as D (5 bases). This CDR3 is built from 12 residues. Per germline, CDR1 SGHRS and CDR2 YFSETQ.

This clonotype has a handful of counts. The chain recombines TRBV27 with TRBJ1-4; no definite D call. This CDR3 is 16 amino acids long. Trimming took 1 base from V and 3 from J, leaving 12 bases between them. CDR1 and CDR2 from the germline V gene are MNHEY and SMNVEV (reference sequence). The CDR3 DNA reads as TGTGCCAGCAGTTTATACCCCGGCTCAGCTAATGAAAAACTGTTTTTT. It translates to CASSLYPGSANEKLFF.

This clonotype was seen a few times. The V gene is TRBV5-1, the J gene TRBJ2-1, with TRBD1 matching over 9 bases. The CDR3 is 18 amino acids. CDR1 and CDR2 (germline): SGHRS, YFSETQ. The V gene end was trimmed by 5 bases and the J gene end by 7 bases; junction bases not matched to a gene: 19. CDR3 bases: TGCGCCAGCAGTAACCACCTCTACAGGGGGCTAGCGGAGAATGAGCAGTTCTTC. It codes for CASSNHLYRGLAENEQFF. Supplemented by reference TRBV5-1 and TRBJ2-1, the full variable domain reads KAGVTQTPRYLIKTRGQQVTLSCSPISGHRSVSWYQQTPGQGLQFLFEYFSETQRNKGNFPGRFSGRQFSNSRSEMNVSTLELGDSALYLCASSNHLYRGLAENEQFFGPGTRLTVL.

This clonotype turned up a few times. The CDR3 sequence: CASSWTSGSANEQFF. The CDR3 bases are TGCGCCAGCAGCTGGACTAGCGGGTCTGCTAATGAGCAGTTCTTC. The V and J genes are TRBV5-1 and TRBJ2-1, with TRBD2 identical over 11 bases. Germline assignment: CDR1 SGHRS and CDR2 YFSETQ. Germline trimming cut 3 bases from V and 7 bases from J; bases unmatched to any gene: 6. The CDR3 has 15 amino acids.

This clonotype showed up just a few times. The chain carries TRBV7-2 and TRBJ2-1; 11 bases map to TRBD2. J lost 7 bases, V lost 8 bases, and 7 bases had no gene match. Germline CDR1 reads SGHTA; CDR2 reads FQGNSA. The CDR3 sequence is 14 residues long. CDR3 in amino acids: CASRSGLAVNEQFF. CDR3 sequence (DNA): TGTGCCAGCCGCTCGGGACTAGCGGTAAATGAGCAGTTCTTC.

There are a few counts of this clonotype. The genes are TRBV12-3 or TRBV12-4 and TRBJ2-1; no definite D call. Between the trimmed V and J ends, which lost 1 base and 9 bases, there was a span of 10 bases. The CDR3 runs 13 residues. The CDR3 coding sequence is TGTGCCAGCAGTTTAGAGGGTTGGGGTGAGCAGTTCTTC. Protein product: CASSLEGWGEQFF.

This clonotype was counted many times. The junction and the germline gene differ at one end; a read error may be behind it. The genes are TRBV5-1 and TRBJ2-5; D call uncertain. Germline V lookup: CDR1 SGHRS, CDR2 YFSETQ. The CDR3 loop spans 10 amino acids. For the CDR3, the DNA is TGTGCCAGCAAGGGCGAGACCCAGTACTTC. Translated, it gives CASKGETQYF.

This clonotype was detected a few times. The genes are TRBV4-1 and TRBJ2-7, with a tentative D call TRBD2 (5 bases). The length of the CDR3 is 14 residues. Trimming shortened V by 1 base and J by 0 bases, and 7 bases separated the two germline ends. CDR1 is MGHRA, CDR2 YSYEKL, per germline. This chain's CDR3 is CASSQGGPSYEQYF. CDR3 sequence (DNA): TGCGCCAGCAGCCAAGGCGGGCCCTCCTACGAGCAGTACTTC.

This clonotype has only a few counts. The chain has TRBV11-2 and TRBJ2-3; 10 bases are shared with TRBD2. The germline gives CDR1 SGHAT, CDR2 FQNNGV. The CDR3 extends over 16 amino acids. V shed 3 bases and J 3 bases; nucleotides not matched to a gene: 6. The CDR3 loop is CASSFLSGRETDTQYF. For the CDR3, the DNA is TGTGCCAGCAGCTTCTTAAGCGGGAGGGAGACAGATACGCAGTATTTT.

The CDR3 sequence is CSSLAGGGYDEQFF. DNA for the CDR3: TGCAGCTCACTAGCGGGAGGGGGTTACGATGAGCAGTTCTTC. The rearrangement links TRBV29-1 to TRBJ2-1; 13 positions match TRBD2. CDR1 is SQVTM and CDR2 is ANQGSEA in the germline V gene. The CDR3 loop spans 14 amino acids. J was trimmed by 8 bases and V by 8 bases; bases with no gene match: 9.

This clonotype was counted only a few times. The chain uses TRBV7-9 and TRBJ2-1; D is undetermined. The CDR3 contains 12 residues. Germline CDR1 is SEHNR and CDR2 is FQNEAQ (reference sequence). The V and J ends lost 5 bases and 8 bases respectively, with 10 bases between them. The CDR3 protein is CASSLSQDEQFF. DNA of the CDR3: TGTGCCAGCAGCCTCTCACAAGATGAGCAGTTCTTC.

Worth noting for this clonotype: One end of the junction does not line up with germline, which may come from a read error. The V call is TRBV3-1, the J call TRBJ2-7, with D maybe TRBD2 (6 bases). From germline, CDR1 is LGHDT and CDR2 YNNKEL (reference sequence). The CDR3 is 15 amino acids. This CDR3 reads CACSQVSRDPYEQYF. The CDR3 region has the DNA TGTGCCTGCAGCCAAGTTTCGCGGGATCCCTACGAGCAGTACTTC.

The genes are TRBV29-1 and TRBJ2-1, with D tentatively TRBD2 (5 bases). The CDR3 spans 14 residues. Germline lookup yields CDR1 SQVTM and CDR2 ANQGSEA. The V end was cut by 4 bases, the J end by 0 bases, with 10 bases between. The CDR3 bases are TGCAGCGTTGTGGAGGTTAGCTCCTACAATGAGCAGTTCTTC. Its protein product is CSVVEVSSYNEQFF.

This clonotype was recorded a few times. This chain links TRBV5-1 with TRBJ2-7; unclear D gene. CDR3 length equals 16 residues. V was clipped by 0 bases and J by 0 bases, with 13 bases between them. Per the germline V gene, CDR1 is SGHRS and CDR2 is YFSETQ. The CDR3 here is CASSLGSAISSYEQYF. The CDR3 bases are TGCGCCAGCAGCTTGGGGTCAGCTATCAGCTCCTACGAGCAGTACTTC.

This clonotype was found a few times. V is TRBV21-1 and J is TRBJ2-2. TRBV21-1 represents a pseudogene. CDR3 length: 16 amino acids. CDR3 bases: TGTGCCAGCAGCAAAAATACCCATCACACGGCCGGGGAGCTGTTTTTT. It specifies CASSKNTHHTAGELFF.

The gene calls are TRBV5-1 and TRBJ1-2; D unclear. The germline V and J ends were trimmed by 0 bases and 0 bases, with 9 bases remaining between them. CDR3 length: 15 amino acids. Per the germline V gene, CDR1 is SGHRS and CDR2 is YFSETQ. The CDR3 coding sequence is TGCGCCAGCAGCTTGGTGGGCAGCACTAACTATGGCTACACCTTC. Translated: CASSLVGSTNYGYTF.

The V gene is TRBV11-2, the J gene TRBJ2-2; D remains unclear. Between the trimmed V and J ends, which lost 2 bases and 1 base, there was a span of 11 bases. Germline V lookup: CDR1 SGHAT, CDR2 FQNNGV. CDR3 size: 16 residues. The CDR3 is CASSLRLSENTGELFF. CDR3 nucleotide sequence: TGTGCCAGCAGCTTACGCTTGTCCGAGAACACCGGGGAGCTGTTTTTT.

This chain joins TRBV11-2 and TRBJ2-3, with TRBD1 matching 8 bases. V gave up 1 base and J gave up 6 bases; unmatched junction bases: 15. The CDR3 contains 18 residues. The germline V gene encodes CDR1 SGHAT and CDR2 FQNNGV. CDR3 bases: TGTGCCAGCAGCTTAGTGACCTCAGGGGGCATCTTTGTTGATACGCAGTATTTT. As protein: CASSLVTSGGIFVDTQYF.

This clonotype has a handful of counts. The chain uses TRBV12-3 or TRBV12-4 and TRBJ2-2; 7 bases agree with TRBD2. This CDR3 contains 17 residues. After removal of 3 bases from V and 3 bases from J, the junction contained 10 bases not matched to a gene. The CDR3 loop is CASSFPPGEGYTGELFF. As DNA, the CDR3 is TGTGCCAGCAGTTTCCCACCGGGGGAGGGGTACACCGGGGAGCTGTTTTTT.